Included here is one T cell receptor beta chain sequence, with context. Its specificity is not known. The sample is drawn from a study of graft-versus-host responses after intestinal transplantation. Background on the study: Grafts that recipients had were multivisceral, liver-intestinal, or isolated intestinal transplants. The whole recipient group had anti-thymocyte globulin induction followed by tacrolimus and steroids for 2 to 3 years. Study-level results: Some patients had graft-donor T cell macrochimerism, and their allografts showed high graft-versus-host to host-versus-graft clonal ratios. Recipient-marrow GvH clones were detected, some having first appeared in ileum or blood.

The germline gives CDR1 SGHDT, CDR2 YYEEEE. This CDR3 has 13 residues. Trimming cost V 5 bases and J 6 bases, with 14 bases left between them. The method was immunoSEQ multiplex PCR; TCRdb's version includes in-frame clones alone and lacks a portion of them. This sample has 40,000 or so clones, with roughly 95% found just once. The TCR originated in a human donor who was the organ donor for an intestinal transplant. The chain carries TRBV5-6 and TRBJ1-2; D may be TRBD1 (5 bases). This specimen consisted of unstimulated CD8+ T cells sorted from spleen or lymph node cells, obtained before transplant. The CDR3: CASSFGHPNGYTF. CDR3 DNA sequence: TGTGCCAGCAGTTTTGGACACCCTAATGGCTACACCTTC.